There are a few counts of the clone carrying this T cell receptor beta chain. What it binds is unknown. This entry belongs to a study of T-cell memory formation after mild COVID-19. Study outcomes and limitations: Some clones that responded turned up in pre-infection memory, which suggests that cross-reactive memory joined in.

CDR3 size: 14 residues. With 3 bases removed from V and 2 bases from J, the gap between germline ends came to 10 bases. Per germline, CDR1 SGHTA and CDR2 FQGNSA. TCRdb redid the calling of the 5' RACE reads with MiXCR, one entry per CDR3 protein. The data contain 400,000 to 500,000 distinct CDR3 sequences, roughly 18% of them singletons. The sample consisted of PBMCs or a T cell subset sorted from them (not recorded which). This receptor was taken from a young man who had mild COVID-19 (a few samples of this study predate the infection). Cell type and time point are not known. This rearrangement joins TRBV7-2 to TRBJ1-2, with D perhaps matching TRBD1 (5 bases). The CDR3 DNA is TGTGCCAGCAGCTTTATGACAGAGAACTATGGCTACACCTTC. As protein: CASSFMTENYGYTF.